This T cell receptor (beta chain) was identified in a study of chemoradiotherapy in HPV16-positive cancers. Study outcomes and limitations: The functional HPV-specific definition rests on just two HPV16-positive patients.

Repeated repertoire sampling spanned the course of chemoradiotherapy. A word on this clone: The antigen is unknown.

The CDR3 spans 11 residues. V gave up 7 bases and J gave up 8 bases, with 11 bases separating them. CDR1 and CDR2 (germline): MNHNS, SASEGT. Sequencing used immunoSEQ multiplex PCR; TCRdb keeps in-frame clones, though not all of them. The sample consists of under 550 clones, more than 90% of them appearing once. This clonotype was obtained from a human donor with HPV-associated anogenital cancer. The sample was tumor tissue, taken from a patient who underwent chemoradiotherapy. V usage is TRBV6-1 and J usage is TRBJ1-2; a possible D gene is TRBD1 (6 bases). In DNA, the CDR3 is TGTGCCAGCAATGGGGGCGCGGGCTACACCTTC. As protein: CASNGGAGYTF.